This T cell receptor beta chain was sequenced in a study of shared clonotypes between healthy human individuals. Study-level findings and limits: Relative to clonotypes present in all four donors, those not shared had lower generation probabilities.

The ends were cut back, 10 bases at V and 7 bases at J, with 16 bases in the middle. This CDR3 is 13 amino acids long. Germline CDR1 reads MDHEN; CDR2 reads SYDVKM. Several immunoSEQ plates received, in even portions, the genomic DNA of each subset. Profiled with immunoSEQ multiplex PCR; TCRdb holds only in-frame clones, not every one. The sample holds roughly 500,000 clones; 90% to 96% are singletons and the top ten take approximately 0.06%. As regards this clone: Its antigen is currently unknown.

The chain employs TRBV28 and TRBJ2-2; D is perhaps TRBD2 (6 bases). The sequence was collected from a woman between 25 and 40 years old in good health. What was sequenced was naive CD4+ T cells sorted from blood. Indicated subset: CD45RA+ positively selected. CDR3: CATRERGHGELFF. In DNA form, the CDR3 reads TGTGCCACCCGGGAGAGGGGCCACGGGGAGCTGTTTTTT.